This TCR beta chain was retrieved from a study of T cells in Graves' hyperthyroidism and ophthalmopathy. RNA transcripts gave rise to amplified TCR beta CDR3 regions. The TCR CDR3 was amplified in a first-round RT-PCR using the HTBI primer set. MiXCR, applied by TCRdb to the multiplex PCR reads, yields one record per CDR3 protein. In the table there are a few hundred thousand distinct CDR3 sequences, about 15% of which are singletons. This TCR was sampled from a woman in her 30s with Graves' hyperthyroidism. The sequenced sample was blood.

The CDR3 loop reads CASRPDRGGEKLFF. CDR3 coding DNA: TGTGCCAGCAGACCGGACAGGGGAGGCGAAAAACTGTTTTTT. The rearrangement joins TRBV27 to TRBJ1-4, with 9 bases aligning to TRBD1. Trimming cost V 6 bases and J 8 bases; bases outside gene matches: 7. Germline V CDR1 and CDR2: MNHEY, SMNVEV (reference sequence). The CDR3 spans 14 residues. The variable domain in full, completed from reference TRBV27 and TRBJ1-4, reads EAQVTQNPRYLITVTGKKLTVTCSQNMNHEYMSWYRQDPGLGLRQIYYSMNVEVTDKGDVPEGYKVSRKEKRNFPLILESPSPNQTSLYFCASRPDRGGEKLFFGSGTQLSVL.